This T cell receptor (beta chain) was sequenced during a study of response to subunit inactivated influenza vaccine. Germline V gene lookup returns CDR1 DFQATT and CDR2 SNEGSKA (reference sequence). The CDR3 is 15 residues long. Trimming took 4 bases from V and 6 from J, leaving 19 bases between them. TCRdb re-analysed the RT-PCR reads in MiXCR, keeping a single row per CDR3 protein. The sample lists more than 600,000 distinct CDR3 sequences, under 20% seen once, with approximately 11% in the top ten. This clonotype showed up just a few times. Sequenced material: PBMCs from blood, taken around 5 days after vaccination. The genes are TRBV20-1 and TRBJ1-5; D is perhaps TRBD1 (6 bases). The clonotype was recovered from a man over 45 who received an inactivated influenza vaccine. CDR3 sequence (DNA): TGCAGTGCTACGAGGCGAGGGGGGGCCCGTCAGCCCCAGCATTTT. It encodes CSATRRGGARQPQHF.